This T cell receptor beta chain was captured by sequencing in a study of blood T cell repertoires in COVID-19. Study information: Acute and convalescent COVID-19 samples came from the United States, Italy and Spain. Sources were T cells, B-cell-depleted T cells, or PBMCs; the material itself was cDNA or gDNA.

In the authors' workflow: Estimation of nucleated cell counts relied on the amplification of reference gene primers. Assay: immunoSEQ multiplex PCR; the TCRdb copy retains only in-frame clones and omits some. That table is the source of V, J and clone size, and D and trimming were worked out from the DNA. The sample contains under 130,000 clones, about four fifths of which appear only once. Germline V CDR1 and CDR2: LNHDA, SQIVND (reference sequence). CDR3 length: 15 residues. V shed 5 bases, J shed 8 bases, and the junction held 8 bases outside the gene matches. The TCR originated in a woman of 80 years or more with acute or convalescent COVID-19. The sequenced sample was peripheral blood. V and J are TRBV19 and TRBJ2-1, with 11 bases lining up with TRBD2. The CDR3 here is CASSSTSGIRDEQFF. In nucleotides, the CDR3 is TGTGCCAGTAGTTCGACTAGCGGGATAAGGGATGAGCAGTTCTTC.